This paragraph covers one T cell receptor beta chain sequence. The antigen is undetermined. The sample is drawn from a study of blood T cells in healthy people across ages. Whole-study findings and limits: While age rose, TCR beta diversity per million T cells dropped in a roughly linear way.

The CDR3 runs to 13 residues. The V and J ends lost 6 bases and 2 bases respectively, with 11 bases between them. Germline-derived CDR1 and CDR2 are DFQATT and SNEGSKA (reference sequence). A second PCR, run for 7 to 11 cycles, used a sample-barcoded 5' primer plus a J-beta primer mix. Every molecule of cDNA carried a tag from a template-switch adaptor with 12 random nucleotides. TCRdb reprocessed the 5' RACE reads via MiXCR and lists one record per CDR3 protein. The repertoire holds about 640,000 distinct CDR3 sequences, with 45% to 65% as singletons. The sample taken for sequencing was blood. The genes are TRBV20-1 and TRBJ2-4; a possible D gene is TRBD1 (6 bases). The receptor was derived from a man aged 55 to 69 in good health. CDR3 sequence (DNA): TGCAGTGCAACACAGGGTCCCAAAAACATTCAGTACTTC. Translated: CSATQGPKNIQYF.